The T cell receptor beta chain under discussion was sequenced for a study of regulatory T cells in long-lasting Graves disease. CDR3 regions were amplified by Arm-PCR using iRepertoire HTBI primers to build TCR beta libraries. TCRdb re-derived calls from the multiplex PCR reads in MiXCR, one entry per CDR3 protein. There are 550,000 or so distinct CDR3 sequences in the sample; around 12% occur only once, and around 10% lies in the top ten. This sample's time point: newly diagnosed GD, antithyroid drugs for less than 3 months. Scientists built the TCR library using RNA that was extracted from PBMCs. Germline V gives CDR1 SGHTA, CDR2 FQGNSA. V lost 5 bases to trimming and J lost 5 bases, with 10 bases between them. The CDR3 loop spans 13 amino acids. This clonotype was found many times. This same sample was also part of a study on T cells in Graves' hyperthyroidism and ophthalmopathy.

Specimen: peripheral blood mononuclear cells (PBMCs), collected at new diagnosis, from a patient treated with antithyroid drugs. The chain recombines TRBV7-2 with TRBJ2-1; D possibly corresponds to TRBD2 (6 bases). The TCR sequence derives from a woman aged 25 to 45 with Graves disease. The CDR3, as DNA: TGTGCCAGCAGCCGGGCGGGGAACAATGAGCAGTTCTTC. It codes for CASSRAGNNEQFF.